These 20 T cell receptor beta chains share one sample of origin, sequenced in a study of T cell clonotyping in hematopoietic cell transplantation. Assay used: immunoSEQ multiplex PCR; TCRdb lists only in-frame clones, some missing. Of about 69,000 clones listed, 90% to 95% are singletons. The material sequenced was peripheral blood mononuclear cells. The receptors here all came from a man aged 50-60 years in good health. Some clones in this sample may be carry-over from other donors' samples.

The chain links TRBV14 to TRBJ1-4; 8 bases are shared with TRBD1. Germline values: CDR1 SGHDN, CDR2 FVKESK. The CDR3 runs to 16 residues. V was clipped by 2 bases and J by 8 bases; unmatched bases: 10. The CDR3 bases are TGTGCCAGCAGCCAAAGACCGACAGGGGCACGAGAAAAACTGTTTTTT. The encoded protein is CASSQRPTGAREKLFF.

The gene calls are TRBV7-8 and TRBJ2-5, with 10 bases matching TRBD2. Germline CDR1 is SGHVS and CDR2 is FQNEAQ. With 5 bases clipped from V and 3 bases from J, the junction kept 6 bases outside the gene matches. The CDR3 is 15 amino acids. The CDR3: CASSARTSGKETQYF. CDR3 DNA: TGTGCCAGCAGCGCTAGGACTAGCGGTAAAGAGACCCAGTACTTC.

CDR3 DNA sequence: TGCGCCAGCAACTACGGGGACAATGAGCAGTTCTTC. Residues: CASNYGDNEQFF. The chain is built from TRBV5-1 and TRBJ2-1, with a possible D match to TRBD2 (5 bases). The CDR3 contains 12 residues. Germline assignment: CDR1 SGHRS and CDR2 YFSETQ. Trimming pared 6 bases from V and 5 bases from J, leaving 9 bases between. Complete variable domain (other parts from reference TRBV5-1 and TRBJ2-1): KAGVTQTPRYLIKTRGQQVTLSCSPISGHRSVSWYQQTPGQGLQFLFEYFSETQRNKGNFPGRFSGRQFSNSRSEMNVSTLELGDSALYLCASNYGDNEQFFGPGTRLTVL.

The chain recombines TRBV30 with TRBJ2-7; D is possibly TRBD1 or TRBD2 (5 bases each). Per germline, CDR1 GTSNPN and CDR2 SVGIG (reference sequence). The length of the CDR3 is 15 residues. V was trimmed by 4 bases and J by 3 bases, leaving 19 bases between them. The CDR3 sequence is CAWKGTEKFGYEQYF. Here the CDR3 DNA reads TGTGCCTGGAAGGGGACGGAGAAATTCGGCTACGAGCAGTACTTC.

DNA of the CDR3: TGTGCCAGCAGCTTTTCTAGCGGGGGGCCCAACAATGAGCAGTTCTTC. Amino acid sequence: CASSFSSGGPNNEQFF. The chain recombines TRBV7-3 with TRBJ2-1; 11 bases align to TRBD2. The V segment lost 3 bases and the J segment 5 bases; nucleotides outside the gene matches: 6. The CDR3 length is 16 residues. CDR1 and CDR2 from the germline V gene are SGHTA and FQGTGA.

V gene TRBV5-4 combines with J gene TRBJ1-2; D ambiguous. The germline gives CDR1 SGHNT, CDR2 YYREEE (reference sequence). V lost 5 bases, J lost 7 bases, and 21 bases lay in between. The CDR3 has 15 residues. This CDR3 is CASRHSHVDPFGYTF. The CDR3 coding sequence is TGTGCCAGCAGGCATTCACATGTTGATCCGTTTGGCTACACCTTC. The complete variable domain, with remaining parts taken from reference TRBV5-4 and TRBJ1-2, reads ETGVTQSPTHLIKTRGQQVTLRCSSQSGHNTVSWYQQALGQGPQFIFQYYREEENGRGNFPPRFSGLQFPNYSSELNVNALELDDSALYLCASRHSHVDPFGYTFGSGTRLTVV.

As DNA, the CDR3 is TGTGCCAGCAGTCTAACTAGCGGGGGAACCTACGAGCAGTACTTC. It translates to CASSLTSGGTYEQYF. This chain joins TRBV6-6 and TRBJ2-7; 11 nucleotides agree with TRBD2. The CDR3 consists of 15 residues. Germline V CDR1 and CDR2: MNHNY, SVGAGI (reference sequence). V gave up 5 bases and J gave up 2 bases; unmatched junction bases: 5.

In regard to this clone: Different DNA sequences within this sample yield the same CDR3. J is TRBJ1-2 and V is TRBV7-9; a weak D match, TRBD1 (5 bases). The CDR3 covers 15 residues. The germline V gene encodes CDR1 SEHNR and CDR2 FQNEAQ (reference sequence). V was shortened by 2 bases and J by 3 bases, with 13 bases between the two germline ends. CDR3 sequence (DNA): TGTGCCAGCAGCTTAATGCAGGGAGCCGACTATGGCTACACCTTC. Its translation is CASSLMQGADYGYTF.

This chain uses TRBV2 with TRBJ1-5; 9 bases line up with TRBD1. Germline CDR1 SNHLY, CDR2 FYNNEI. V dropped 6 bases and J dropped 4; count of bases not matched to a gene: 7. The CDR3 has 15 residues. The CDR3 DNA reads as TGTGCCAGCAGCGACAGGGGGGGAAAAAATCAGCCCCAGCATTTT. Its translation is CASSDRGGKNQPQHF. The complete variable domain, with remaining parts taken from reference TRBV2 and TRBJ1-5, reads EPEVTQTPSHQVTQMGQEVILRCVPISNHLYFYWYRQILGQKVEFLVSFYNNEISEKSEIFDDQFSVERPDGSNFTLKIRSTKLEDSAMYFCASSDRGGKNQPQHFGDGTRLSIL.

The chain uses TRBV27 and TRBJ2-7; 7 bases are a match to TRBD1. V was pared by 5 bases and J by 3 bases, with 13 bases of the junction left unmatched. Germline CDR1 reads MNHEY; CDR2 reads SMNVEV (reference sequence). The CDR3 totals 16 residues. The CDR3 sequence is CASSQRRPTGVYEQYF. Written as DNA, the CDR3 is TGTGCCAGCAGTCAAAGACGGCCTACAGGGGTCTACGAGCAGTACTTC.

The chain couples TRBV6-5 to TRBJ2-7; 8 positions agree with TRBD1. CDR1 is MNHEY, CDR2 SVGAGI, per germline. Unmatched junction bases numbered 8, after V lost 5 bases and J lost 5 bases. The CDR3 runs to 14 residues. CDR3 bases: TGTGCCAGCAGTGCCGGGACAGGTATTGACGAGCAGTACTTC. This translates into CASSAGTGIDEQYF.

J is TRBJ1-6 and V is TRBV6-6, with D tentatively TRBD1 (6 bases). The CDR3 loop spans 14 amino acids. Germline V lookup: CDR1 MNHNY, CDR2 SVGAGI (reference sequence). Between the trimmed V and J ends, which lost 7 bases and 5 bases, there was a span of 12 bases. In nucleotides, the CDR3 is TGTGCCAGCAATTTCGGACAGCATAATTCACCCCTCCACTTT. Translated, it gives CASNFGQHNSPLHF.

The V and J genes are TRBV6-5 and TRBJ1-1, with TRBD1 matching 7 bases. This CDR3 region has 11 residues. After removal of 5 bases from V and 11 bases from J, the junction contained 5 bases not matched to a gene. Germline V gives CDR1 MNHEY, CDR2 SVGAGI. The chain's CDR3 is CASSGQAGAFF. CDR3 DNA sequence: TGTGCCAGCAGTGGACAGGCCGGGGCTTTCTTT.

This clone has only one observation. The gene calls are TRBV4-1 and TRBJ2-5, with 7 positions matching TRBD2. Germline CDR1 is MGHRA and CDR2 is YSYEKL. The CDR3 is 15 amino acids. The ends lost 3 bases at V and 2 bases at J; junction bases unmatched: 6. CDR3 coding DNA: TGCGCCAGCAGCCAGTGGGCTAGCGGACAAGAGACCCAGTACTTC. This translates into CASSQWASGQETQYF.

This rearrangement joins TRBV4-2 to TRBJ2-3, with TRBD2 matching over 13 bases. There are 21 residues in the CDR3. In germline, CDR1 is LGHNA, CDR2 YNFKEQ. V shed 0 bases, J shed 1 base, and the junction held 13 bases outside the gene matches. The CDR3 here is CASSQDIIVGLAGVGTDTQYF. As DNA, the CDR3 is TGTGCCAGCAGCCAAGATATCATAGTTGGACTAGCGGGAGTGGGCACAGATACGCAGTATTTT.

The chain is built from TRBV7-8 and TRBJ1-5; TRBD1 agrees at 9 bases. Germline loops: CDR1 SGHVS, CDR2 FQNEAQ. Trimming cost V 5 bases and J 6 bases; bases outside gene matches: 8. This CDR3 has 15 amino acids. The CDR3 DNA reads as TGTGCCAGCAGCCTTTGGACAGGGGACGGTCAGCCCCAGCATTTT. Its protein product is CASSLWTGDGQPQHF.

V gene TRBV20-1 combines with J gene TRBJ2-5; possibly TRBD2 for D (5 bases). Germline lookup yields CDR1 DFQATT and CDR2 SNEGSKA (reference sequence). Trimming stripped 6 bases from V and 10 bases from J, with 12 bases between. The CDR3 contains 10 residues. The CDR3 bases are TGCAGTGCCCCCATTCGGGGCCAGTACTTC. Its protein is CSAPIRGQYF.

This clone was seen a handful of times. The CDR3 coding sequence is TGTGCCAGCAGTTTATCATGGGGGGCGGGGGGCTACACCTTC. Amino acids: CASSLSWGAGGYTF. The rearrangement joins TRBV27 to TRBJ1-2; maybe TRBD1 (6 bases). The CDR3 is made up of 14 amino acids. The V end lost 0 bases, the J end lost 8 bases, and 13 bases lay between the germline ends. Germline V gene data show CDR1 as MNHEY and CDR2 as SMNVEV (reference sequence).

CDR3: CASSVAGTTNQPQHF. The CDR3, as DNA: TGTGCCAGCAGCGTCGCCGGGACAACCAATCAGCCCCAGCATTTT. This rearrangement joins TRBV7-2 to TRBJ1-5; D may be TRBD1 (6 bases). With 5 bases removed from V and 3 bases from J, the gap between germline ends came to 14 bases. This CDR3 is built from 15 residues. CDR1 and CDR2 (germline): SGHTA, FQGNSA.

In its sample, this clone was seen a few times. CDR3 in amino acids: CASSPAVGASTQETQYF. The CDR3, as DNA: TGCGCCAGCAGCCCCGCGGTAGGAGCGTCCACCCAAGAGACCCAGTACTTC. The V and J genes are TRBV4-3 and TRBJ2-5; D unresolved. The CDR3 has 17 residues. V lost 4 bases and J 1 base, leaving 19 bases between the germline ends. CDR1 LGHNA and CDR2 YSLEER come from the germline V gene.